Reported below is one TCR beta chain. The sample belongs to a study of blood T cell repertoires in COVID-19. The wider study: The cDNA or gDNA used as material had been derived from T cells, B-cell-depleted T cells, or PBMCs.

TCRdb's table, derived via immunoSEQ multiplex PCR, lists solely in-frame clones and lacks some. The profile shows 150,000 or so clones, roughly 87% of them singletons. The germline V and J ends were trimmed by 2 bases and 6 bases, with 14 bases remaining between them. The CDR3 sequence is 14 residues long. Germline V CDR1 and CDR2: MNHEY, SVGEGT. The chain joins TRBV6-2 or TRBV6-3 to TRBJ2-7, with D tentatively TRBD2 (5 bases). The sequencing sample was made of peripheral blood. The receptor's source is a human donor in a cohort sampled during active COVID-19. The CDR3 DNA reads TGTGCCAGCAGTTACGTCGGGATAGGCGGCGAGCAGTACTTC. Protein sequence: CASSYVGIGGEQYF.